This T cell receptor (beta chain) came from a study of CD4 and CD8 cells across lung adenocarcinoma regions. Samples came from patients with localized non-small cell lung adenocarcinoma. TCRdb analysed the PCR reads with MiXCR anew, one entry per CDR3 protein. The data contain about 3,700 distinct CDR3 sequences, about 53% of them singletons. The CDR3 is 13 amino acids. Trimming took 10 bases from V and 8 from J; bases not matched to a gene: 9. The chain carries TRBV12-3 or TRBV12-4 and TRBJ2-1, with 9 bases aligning to TRBD1. This TCR was recovered from a female donor with lung adenocarcinoma. The CD4 and CD8 labels of this study may be unreliable. Source material: CD4+ T cells from the margin of a lung tumor. The DNA of the CDR3 is TGTGCCACCTCATACAGGGGGCGGGATGAGCAGTTCTTC. As protein: CATSYRGRDEQFF.